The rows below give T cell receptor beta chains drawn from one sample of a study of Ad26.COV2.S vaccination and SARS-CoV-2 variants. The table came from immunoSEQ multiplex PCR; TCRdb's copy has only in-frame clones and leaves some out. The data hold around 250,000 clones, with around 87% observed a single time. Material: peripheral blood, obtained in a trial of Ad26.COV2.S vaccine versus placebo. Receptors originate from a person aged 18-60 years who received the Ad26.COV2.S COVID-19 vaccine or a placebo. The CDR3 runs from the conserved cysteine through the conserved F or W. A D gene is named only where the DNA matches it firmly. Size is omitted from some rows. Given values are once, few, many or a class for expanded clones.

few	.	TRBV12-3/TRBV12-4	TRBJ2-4	TGTGCCAGCAGTACCCGTGAAAACATTCAGTACTTC	CASSTRENIQYF
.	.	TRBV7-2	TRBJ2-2	TGTGCCAGCAGCTTAAGTTTACAGCCCACCGGGGAGCTGTTTTTT	CASSLSLQPTGELFF
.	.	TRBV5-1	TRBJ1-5	TGCGCCAGCAGCACAGGTACCCCCGATCAGCCCCAGCATTTT	CASSTGTPDQPQHF
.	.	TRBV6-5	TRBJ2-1	TGTGCCAGCAGTTACGACTCTTGGAATGAGCAGTTCTTC	CASSYDSWNEQFF
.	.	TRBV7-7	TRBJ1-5	TGTGCCAGCAGCTCTAGGGGGACTTATAGCAATCAGCCCCAGCATTTT	CASSSRGTYSNQPQHF
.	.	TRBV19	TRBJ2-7	TGTGCCAGTAGTATTAACGACCGACCCTACGAGCAGTACTTC	CASSINDRPYEQYF
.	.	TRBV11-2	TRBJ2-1	TGTGCCAGCAGCTCTTCAAGCTCCTACAATGAGCAGTTCTTC	CASSSSSSYNEQFF
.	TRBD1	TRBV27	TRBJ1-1	TGTGCCAGCAGTTTGAGACAGGGGGCTGTCACTGAAGCTTTCTTT	CASSLRQGAVTEAFF
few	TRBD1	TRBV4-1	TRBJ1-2	TGCGCCAGCAGCCAGACAGGGAGGTATGGCTACACCTTC	CASSQTGRYGYTF
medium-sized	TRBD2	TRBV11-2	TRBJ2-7	TGTGCCAGCAGCTTAGGACTAGCGGGGTCCTACGAGCAGTACTTC	CASSLGLAGSYEQYF
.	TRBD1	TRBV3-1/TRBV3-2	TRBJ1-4	TGTGCCAGCAGCCAAGACCTTCCGGGACAGCCGAATGAAAAACTGTTTTTT	CASSQDLPGQPNEKLFF
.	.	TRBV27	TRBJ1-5	TGTGCCAGCCGCATGGGACGTTATAGCAATCAGCCCCAGCATTTT	CASRMGRYSNQPQHF
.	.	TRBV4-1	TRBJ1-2	TGCGCCAGCAGCCAAGTTGGGGGGGACCGTGGCTACACCTTC	CASSQVGGDRGYTF
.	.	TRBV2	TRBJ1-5	TGTGCCAGCACTCCGGGGGAGGGAATTAGCAATCAGCCCCAGCATTTT	CASTPGEGISNQPQHF
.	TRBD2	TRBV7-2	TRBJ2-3	TGTGCCAGCAGCCCCCGGGTTAGCGGGGTGAACACAGATACGCAGTATTTT	CASSPRVSGVNTDTQYF
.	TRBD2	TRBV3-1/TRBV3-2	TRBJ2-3	TGTGCCAGCAGCCCCGGGACTAGCGGGAGAGGGAGCACAGATACGCAGTATTTT	CASSPGTSGRGSTDTQYF
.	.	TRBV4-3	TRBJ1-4	TGCGCCAGCAGCCATTCCGGACAGAGGGCCAGAGGGGGAAAACTGTTTTTT	CASSHSGQRARGGKLFF